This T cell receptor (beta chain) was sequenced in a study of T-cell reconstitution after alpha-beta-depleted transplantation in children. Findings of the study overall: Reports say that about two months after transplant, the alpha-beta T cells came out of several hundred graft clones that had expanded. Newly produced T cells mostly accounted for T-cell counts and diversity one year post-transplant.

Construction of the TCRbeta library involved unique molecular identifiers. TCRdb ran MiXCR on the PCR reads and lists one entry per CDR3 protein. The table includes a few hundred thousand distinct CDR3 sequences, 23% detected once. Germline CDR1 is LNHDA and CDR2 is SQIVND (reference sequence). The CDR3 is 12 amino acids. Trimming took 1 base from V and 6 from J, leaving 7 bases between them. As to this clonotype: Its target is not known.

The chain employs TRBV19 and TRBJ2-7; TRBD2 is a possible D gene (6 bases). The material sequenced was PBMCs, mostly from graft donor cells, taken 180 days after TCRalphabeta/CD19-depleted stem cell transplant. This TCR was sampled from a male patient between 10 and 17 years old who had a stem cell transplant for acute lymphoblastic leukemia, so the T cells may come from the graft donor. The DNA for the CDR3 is TGTGCCAGTAGTATAGGGAGGGTCGAGCAGTACTTC. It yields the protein CASSIGRVEQYF.